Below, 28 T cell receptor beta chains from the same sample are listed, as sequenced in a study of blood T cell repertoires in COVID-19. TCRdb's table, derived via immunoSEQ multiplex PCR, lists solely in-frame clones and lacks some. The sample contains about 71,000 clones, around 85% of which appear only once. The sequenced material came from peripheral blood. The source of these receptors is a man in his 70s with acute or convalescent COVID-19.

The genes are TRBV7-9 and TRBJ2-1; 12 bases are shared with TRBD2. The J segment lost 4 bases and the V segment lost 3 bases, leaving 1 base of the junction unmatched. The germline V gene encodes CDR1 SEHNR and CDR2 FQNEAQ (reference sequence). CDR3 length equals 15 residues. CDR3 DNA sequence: TGTGCCAGCAGCTTGGGGACTAGCGGGTACAATGAGCAGTTCTTC. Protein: CASSLGTSGYNEQFF.

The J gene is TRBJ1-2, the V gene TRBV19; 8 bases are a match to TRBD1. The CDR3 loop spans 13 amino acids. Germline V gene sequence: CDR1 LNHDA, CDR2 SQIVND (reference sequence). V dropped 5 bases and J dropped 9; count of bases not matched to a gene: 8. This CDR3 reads CASSLGQASRYTF. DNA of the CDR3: TGTGCCAGTAGTCTGGGACAGGCATCTCGCTACACCTTC.

CDR3 sequence: CASSLALSGGDTQYF. Here the CDR3 DNA reads TGCGCCAGCAGCTTGGCACTTAGCGGGGGAGATACGCAGTATTTT. This chain links TRBV5-1 with TRBJ2-3, with TRBD2 matching 9 bases. The CDR3 runs 15 residues. Germline V lookup: CDR1 SGHRS, CDR2 YFSETQ. J gave up 5 bases and V 0 bases, and 4 bases lay outside the gene matches.

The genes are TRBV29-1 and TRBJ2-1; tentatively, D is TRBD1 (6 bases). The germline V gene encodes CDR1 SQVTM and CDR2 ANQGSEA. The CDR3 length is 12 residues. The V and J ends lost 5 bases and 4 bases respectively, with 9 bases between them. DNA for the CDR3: TGCAGCGTTCAACAGGGATACAATGAGCAGTTCTTC. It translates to CSVQQGYNEQFF.

The CDR3 sequence is CASSEGLASNEQFF. The CDR3, as DNA: TGTGCCAGCAGTGAAGGGCTAGCAAGTAATGAGCAGTTCTTC. The chain recombines TRBV2 with TRBJ2-1; the D gene is possibly TRBD2 (5 bases). The CDR3 extends over 14 amino acids. Trimming stripped 1 base from V and 7 bases from J, with 11 bases between. Germline CDR1 is SNHLY and CDR2 is FYNNEI.

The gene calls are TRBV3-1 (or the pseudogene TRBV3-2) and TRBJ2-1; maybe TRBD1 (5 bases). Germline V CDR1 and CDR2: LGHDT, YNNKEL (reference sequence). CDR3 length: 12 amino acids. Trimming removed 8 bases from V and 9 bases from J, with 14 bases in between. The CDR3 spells CASGPGQGEQFF. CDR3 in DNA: TGTGCCAGCGGCCCCGGCCAGGGTGAGCAGTTCTTC.

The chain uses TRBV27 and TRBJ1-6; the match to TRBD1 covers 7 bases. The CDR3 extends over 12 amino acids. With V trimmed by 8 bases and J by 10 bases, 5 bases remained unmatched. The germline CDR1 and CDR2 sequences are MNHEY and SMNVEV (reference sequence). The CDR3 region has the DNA TGTGCCAGCCGGGACAGTGGGTCACCCCTCCACTTT. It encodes CASRDSGSPLHF.

CDR3 region: CASSEGQGVFSGTQHF. CDR3 in DNA: TGTGCCAGCAGCGAGGGACAGGGGGTCTTCTCGGGAACCCAGCATTTT. The chain couples TRBV7-8 to TRBJ1-5; 11 bases align to TRBD1. The V gene's germline CDR1 is SGHVS and CDR2 FQNEAQ. The V segment lost 5 bases and the J segment 11 bases; nucleotides outside the gene matches: 14. This CDR3 comprises 16 residues. The full variable domain, in which reference TRBV7-8 and TRBJ1-5 provide the parts outside the CDR3, is GAGVSQSPRYKVAKRGQDVALRCDPISGHVSLFWYQQALGQGPEFLTYFQNEAQLDKSGLPSDRFFAERPEGSVSTLKIQRTQQEDSAVYLCASSEGQGVFSGTQHFGDGTRLSIL.

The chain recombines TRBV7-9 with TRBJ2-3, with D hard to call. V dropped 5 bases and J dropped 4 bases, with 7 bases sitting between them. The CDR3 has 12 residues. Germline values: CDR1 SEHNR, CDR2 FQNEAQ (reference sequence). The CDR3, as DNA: TGTGCCAGCAGCCCTCTCCCAGATACGCAGTATTTT. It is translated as CASSPLPDTQYF.

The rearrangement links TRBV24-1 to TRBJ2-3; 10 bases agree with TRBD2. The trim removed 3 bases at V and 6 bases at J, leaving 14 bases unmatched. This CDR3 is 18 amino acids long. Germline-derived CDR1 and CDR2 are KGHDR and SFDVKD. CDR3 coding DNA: TGTGCCACCAGTGATGACGACGGCCGAGCGGGAGGGCCGGATACGCAGTATTTT. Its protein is CATSDDDGRAGGPDTQYF.

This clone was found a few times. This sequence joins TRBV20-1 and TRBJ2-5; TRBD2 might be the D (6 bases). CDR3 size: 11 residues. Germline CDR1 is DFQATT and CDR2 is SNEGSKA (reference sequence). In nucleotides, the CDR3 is TGCAATGTAGCGGACCAAGAGACCCAGTACTTC. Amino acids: CNVADQETQYF.

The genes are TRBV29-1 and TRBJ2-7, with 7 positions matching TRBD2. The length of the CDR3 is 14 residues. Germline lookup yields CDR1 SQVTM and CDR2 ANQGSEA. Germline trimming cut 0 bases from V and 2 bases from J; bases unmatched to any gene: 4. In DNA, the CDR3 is TGCAGCGTTGAAGAACGTGGGAGGGCCTACGAGCAGTACTTC. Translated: CSVEERGRAYEQYF.

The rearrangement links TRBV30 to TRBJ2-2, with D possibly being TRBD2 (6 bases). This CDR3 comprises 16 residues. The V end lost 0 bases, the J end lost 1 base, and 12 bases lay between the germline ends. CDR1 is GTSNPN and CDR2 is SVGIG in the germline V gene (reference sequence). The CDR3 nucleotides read TGTGCCTGGAGTGTACCGGGAGCGGTGAACACCGGGGAGCTGTTTTTT. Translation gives CAWSVPGAVNTGELFF.

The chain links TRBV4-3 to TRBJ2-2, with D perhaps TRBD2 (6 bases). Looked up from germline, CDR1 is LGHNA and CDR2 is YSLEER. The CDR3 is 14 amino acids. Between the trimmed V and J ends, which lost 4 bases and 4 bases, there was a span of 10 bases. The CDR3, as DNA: TGCGCCAGCAGCCTACTAGCAGCCACCGGGGAGCTGTTTTTT. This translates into CASSLLAATGELFF.

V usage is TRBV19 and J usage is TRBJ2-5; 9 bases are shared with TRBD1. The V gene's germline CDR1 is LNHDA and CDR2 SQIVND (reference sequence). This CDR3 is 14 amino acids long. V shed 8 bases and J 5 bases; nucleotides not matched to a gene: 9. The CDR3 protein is CASRAGQGWETQYF. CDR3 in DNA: TGTGCCAGTCGAGCGGGACAGGGATGGGAGACCCAGTACTTC.

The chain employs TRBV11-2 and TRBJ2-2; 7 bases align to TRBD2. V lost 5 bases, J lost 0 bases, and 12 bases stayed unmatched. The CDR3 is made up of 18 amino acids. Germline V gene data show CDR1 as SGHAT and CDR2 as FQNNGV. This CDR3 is CASSVTSSSFANTGELFF. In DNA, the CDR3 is TGTGCCAGCAGCGTGACTAGCTCCAGTTTCGCGAACACCGGGGAGCTGTTTTTT.

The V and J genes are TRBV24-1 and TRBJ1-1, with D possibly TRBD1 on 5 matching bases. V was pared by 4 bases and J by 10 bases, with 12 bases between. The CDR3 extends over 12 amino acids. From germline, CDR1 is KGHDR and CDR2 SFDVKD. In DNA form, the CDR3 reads TGTGCCACCAGTGACATCGACAGTTCAGCTTTCTTT. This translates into CATSDIDSSAFF.

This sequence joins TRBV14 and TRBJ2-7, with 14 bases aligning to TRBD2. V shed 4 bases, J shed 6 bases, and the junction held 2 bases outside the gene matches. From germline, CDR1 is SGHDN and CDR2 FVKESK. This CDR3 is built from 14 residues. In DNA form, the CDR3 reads TGTGCCAGCAGCCTGGGACTAGCGGGAGTCGAGCAGTACTTC. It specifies CASSLGLAGVEQYF.

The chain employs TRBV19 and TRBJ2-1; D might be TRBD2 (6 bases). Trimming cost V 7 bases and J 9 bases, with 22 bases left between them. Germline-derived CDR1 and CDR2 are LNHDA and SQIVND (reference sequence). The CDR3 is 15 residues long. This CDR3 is CASTKGGTSYGEQFF. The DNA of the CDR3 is TGTGCCAGTACCAAGGGCGGGACCTCTTACGGTGAGCAGTTCTTC. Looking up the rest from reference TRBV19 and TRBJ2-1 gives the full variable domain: DGGITQSPKYLFRKEGQNVTLSCEQNLNHDAMYWYRQDPGQGLRLIYYSQIVNDFQKGDIAEGYSVSREKKESFPLTVTSAQKNPTAFYLCASTKGGTSYGEQFFGPGTRLTVL.

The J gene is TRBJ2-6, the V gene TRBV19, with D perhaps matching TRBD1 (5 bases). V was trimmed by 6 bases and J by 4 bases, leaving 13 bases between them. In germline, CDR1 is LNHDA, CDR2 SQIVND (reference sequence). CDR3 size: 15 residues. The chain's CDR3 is CASRGRAYGANVLTF. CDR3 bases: TGTGCCAGTAGGGGCAGGGCATACGGGGCCAACGTCCTGACTTTC.

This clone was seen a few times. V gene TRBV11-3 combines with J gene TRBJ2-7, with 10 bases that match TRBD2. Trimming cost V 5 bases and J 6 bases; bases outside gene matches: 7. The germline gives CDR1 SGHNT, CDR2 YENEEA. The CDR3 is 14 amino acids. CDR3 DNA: TGTGCCAGCAGCCTGACAGCGGGGGGGGCCGAGCAGTACTTC. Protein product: CASSLTAGGAEQYF.

This chain's CDR3 is CASSPGQKYSNQPQHF. In nucleotides, the CDR3 is TGTGCCAGTAGCCCCGGACAGAAGTATAGCAATCAGCCCCAGCATTTT. This chain joins TRBV19 and TRBJ1-5; TRBD1 might be the D (6 bases). V shed 6 bases and J shed 0 bases, with 15 bases lying between them. This CDR3 has 16 amino acids. The germline CDR1 and CDR2 sequences are LNHDA and SQIVND (reference sequence).

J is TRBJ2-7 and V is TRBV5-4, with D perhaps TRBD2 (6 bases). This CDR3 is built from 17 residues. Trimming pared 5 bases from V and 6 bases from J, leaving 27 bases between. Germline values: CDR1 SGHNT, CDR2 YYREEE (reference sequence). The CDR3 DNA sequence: TGTGCCAGCAGTTTAGGGACTTCAACTTCTCCGTACGGCGAGCAGTACTTC. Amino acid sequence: CASSLGTSTSPYGEQYF.

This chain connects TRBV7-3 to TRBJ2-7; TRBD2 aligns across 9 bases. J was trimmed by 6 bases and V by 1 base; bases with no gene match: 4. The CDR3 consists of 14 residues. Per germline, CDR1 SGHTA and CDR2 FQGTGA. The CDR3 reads CASSLIAGESEQYF. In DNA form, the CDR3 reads TGTGCCAGCAGCTTAATAGCGGGAGAAAGCGAGCAGTACTTC.

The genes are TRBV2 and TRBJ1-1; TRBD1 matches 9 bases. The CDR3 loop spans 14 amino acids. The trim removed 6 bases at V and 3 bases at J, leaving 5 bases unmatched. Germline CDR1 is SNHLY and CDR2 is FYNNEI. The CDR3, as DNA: TGTGCCAGCAGCCAGGACAGGGGCGACACTGAAGCTTTCTTT. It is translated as CASSQDRGDTEAFF.

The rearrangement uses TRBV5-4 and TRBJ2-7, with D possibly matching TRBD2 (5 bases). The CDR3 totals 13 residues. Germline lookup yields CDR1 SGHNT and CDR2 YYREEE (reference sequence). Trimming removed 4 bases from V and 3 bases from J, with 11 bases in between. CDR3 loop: CASSPRDIYEQYF. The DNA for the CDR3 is TGTGCCAGCAGCCCCCGGGATATCTACGAGCAGTACTTC.

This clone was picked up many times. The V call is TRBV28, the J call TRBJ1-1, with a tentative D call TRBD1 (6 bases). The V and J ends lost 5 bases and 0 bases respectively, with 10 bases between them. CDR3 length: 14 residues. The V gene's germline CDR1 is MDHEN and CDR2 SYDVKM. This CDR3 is CASSGQSLNTEAFF. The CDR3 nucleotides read TGTGCCAGCAGTGGACAGTCTCTGAACACTGAAGCTTTCTTT.

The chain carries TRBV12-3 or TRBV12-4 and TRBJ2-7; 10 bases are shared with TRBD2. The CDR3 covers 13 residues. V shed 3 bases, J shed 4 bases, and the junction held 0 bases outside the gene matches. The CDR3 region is CASSLTSGYEQYF. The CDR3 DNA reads TGTGCCAGCAGTTTGACTAGCGGGTACGAGCAGTACTTC.